This TCR beta chain is from a study of cytomegalovirus exposure and HLA in healthy donors. Findings and limits, study-wide: One variant, a missense change in DCLRE1C, was linked in a later analysis to TCR beta V- and J-gene trimming. Per a later analysis, 15,000 to 20,000 TCR beta sequences showed association with HLA alleles at 0.05 false discovery rate.

About this clone: Its cognate antigen is unknown.

The PCR made use of 60 Vbeta and 13 Jbeta primers. Produced via immunoSEQ multiplex PCR; TCRdb's table is partial and in-frame only. The sample yields under 200,000 clones, roughly 80% seen once. CDR3 length: 15 residues. The germline V gene encodes CDR1 WSHSY and CDR2 SAAADI. Trimming stripped 1 base from V and 1 base from J, with 10 bases between. The clonotype originates from a man aged 50 or older in good health and CMV-seronegative. The chain employs TRBV10-2 and TRBJ1-1; perhaps TRBD1 as D (5 bases). The sequenced sample was PBMCs. CDR3 protein: CASSELFQGNTEAFF. The CDR3 DNA follows: TGCGCCAGCAGTGAGTTATTCCAGGGGAACACTGAAGCTTTCTTT.